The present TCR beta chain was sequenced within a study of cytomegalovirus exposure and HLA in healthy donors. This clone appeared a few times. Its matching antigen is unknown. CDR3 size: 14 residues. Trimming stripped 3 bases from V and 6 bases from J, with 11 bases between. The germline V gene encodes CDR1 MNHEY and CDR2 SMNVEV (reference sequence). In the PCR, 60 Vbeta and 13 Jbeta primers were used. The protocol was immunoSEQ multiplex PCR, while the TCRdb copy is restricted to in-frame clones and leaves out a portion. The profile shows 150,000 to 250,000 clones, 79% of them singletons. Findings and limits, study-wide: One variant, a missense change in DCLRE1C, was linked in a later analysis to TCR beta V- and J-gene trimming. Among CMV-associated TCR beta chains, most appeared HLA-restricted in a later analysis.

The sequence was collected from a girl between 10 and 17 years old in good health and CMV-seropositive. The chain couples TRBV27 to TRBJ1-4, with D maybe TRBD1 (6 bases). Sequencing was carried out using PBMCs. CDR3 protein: CASSFGDRHEKLFF. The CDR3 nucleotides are TGTGCCAGCAGTTTCGGAGACAGGCATGAAAAACTGTTTTTT.